This TCR beta chain is from a study of shared clonotypes between healthy human individuals. The table came from immunoSEQ multiplex PCR; TCRdb's copy has only in-frame clones and leaves some out. The sample lists 1.4 million or so clones, approximately 98.5% occurring once. Germline CDR1 is SGHTA and CDR2 is FQGNSA. The V gene lost 2 bases and the J gene lost 7 bases, with 11 bases spanning the gap. The length of the CDR3 is 13 residues. The chain carries TRBV7-2 and TRBJ1-2; D not resolved. Material for sequencing was naive CD4+ T cells sorted from blood. The subset denotes: CD45RA+ positively selected. This sequence originates from a man aged 30 to 39 in good health. CDR3 region: CASSLTVVAGYTF. For the CDR3, the DNA is TGTGCCAGCAGCTTAACGGTCGTAGCTGGCTACACCTTC. Filled out from reference TRBV7-2 and TRBJ1-2, the complete variable domain reads GAGVSQSPSNKVTEKGKDVELRCDPISGHTALYWYRQSLGQGLEFLIYFQGNSAPDKSGLPSDRFSAERTGGSVSTLTIQRTQQEDSAVYLCASSLTVVAGYTFGSGTRLTVV.